This TCR beta chain was sequenced during a study of early T cells in non-severe SARS-CoV-2 infection. Comment on this clonotype: Its cognate antigen is unknown.

CDR1 is SGHTA and CDR2 is FQGNSA in the germline V gene. The CDR3 consists of 18 residues. The V end was cut by 4 bases, the J end by 7 bases, with 26 bases between. TCRdb processed the 5' RACE reads anew with MiXCR; each CDR3 protein has one entry. The data contain some 96,000 distinct CDR3 sequences, 15% of them seen just once; the ten biggest clones take up around 5.8%. Findings of the study overall: Missing private and CD4 specificities, VDJdb matching favored anti-spike CD8 responses.

The receptor comes from an adult who was a healthcare worker with PCR-confirmed SARS-CoV-2 infection or an uninfected control (not recorded which). The V and J genes are TRBV7-2 and TRBJ2-1; the D call may be TRBD1 or TRBD2 (7 bases each). Sequencing used whole blood. The CDR3 DNA is TGTGCCAGCAGCTCCCCTCGTGGGCTAGCGGAGACAGGGAATGAGCAGTTCTTC. This codes for CASSSPRGLAETGNEQFF.